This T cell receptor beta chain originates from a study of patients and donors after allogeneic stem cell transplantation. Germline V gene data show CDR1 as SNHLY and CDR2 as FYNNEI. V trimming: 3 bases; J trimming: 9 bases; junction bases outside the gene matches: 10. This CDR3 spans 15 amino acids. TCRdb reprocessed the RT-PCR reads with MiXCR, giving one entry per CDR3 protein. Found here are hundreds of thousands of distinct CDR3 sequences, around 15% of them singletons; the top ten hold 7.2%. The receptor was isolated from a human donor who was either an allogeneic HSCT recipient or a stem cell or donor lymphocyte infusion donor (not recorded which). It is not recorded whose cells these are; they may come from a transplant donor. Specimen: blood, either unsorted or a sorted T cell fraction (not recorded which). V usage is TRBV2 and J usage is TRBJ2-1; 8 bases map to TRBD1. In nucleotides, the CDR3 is TGTGCCAGCAGTGAGGGCAGGGGGCGATTGGGTGAGCAGTTCTTC. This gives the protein CASSEGRGRLGEQFF.